This is a list of T cell receptor beta chains from one sample in a study of blood T cell repertoires in COVID-19. The data were produced by immunoSEQ multiplex PCR, yet TCRdb's version contains in-frame clones alone and is incomplete. The sample lists roughly 280,000 clones; about 85% were seen once. What was sequenced was peripheral blood. These receptors came from a man between 18 and 29 years old with active or convalescent COVID-19. CDR3s include the opening cysteine and the closing phenylalanine or tryptophan. The D gene is left open where the match is weak. Rows give clone size only sometimes, using once, few, many, or a class for an expanded clone.

>TRBV6-4|-|once|TRBJ1-6
CASIQLSYNSPLHF
TGTGCCAGTATACAGCTCTCCTATAATTCACCCCTCCACTTT
>TRBV27|-|-|TRBJ1-2
CASSGEGAVGYTF
TGTGCCAGCAGTGGGGAGGGTGCGGTGGGCTACACCTTC
>TRBV30|-|-|TRBJ1-3
CAWSVGGNGNTIYF
TGTGCCTGGAGTGTGGGGGGGAATGGAAACACCATATATTTT
>TRBV2|-|-|TRBJ2-5
CASMRAETQYF
TGTGCCAGCATGAGGGCAGAGACCCAGTACTTC
>TRBV9|-|-|TRBJ2-3
CASSAPSDTQYF
TGTGCCAGCAGCGCCCCCTCAGATACGCAGTATTTT
>TRBV2|-|-|TRBJ2-2
CASRGTNTGELFF
TGTGCCAGCAGAGGGACTAACACCGGGGAGCTGTTTTTT
>TRBV18|-|few|TRBJ2-7
CASSLGGGGSYEQYF
TGTGCCAGCTCACTCGGCGGCGGAGGCTCCTACGAGCAGTACTTC
>TRBV5-4|TRBD1|once|TRBJ1-5
CASSLSRDRQPQHF
TGTGCCAGCAGCCTGTCCCGGGACAGGCAGCCCCAGCATTTT
>TRBV10-3|TRBD1|-|TRBJ2-7
CAISWDRSYEQYF
TGTGCCATCAGTTGGGACAGGTCCTACGAGCAGTACTTC
>TRBV14|-|-|TRBJ2-3
CASSQDPYSTQYF
TGTGCCAGCAGCCAAGATCCCTATTCTACGCAGTATTTT
>TRBV6-2/TRBV6-3|TRBD2|-|TRBJ2-1
CASSSGTSGRNEQFF
TGTGCCAGCAGCTCCGGGACTAGCGGGAGAAATGAGCAGTTCTTC
>TRBV7-3|TRBD1|-|TRBJ1-6
CASSQGDHNSPLHF
TGTGCCAGCAGCCAGGGGGACCATAATTCACCCCTCCACTTT
>TRBV24-1|-|-|TRBJ1-3
CATSDSNTIYF
TGTGCCACCAGTGACTCAAACACCATATATTTT
>TRBV4-1|-|-|TRBJ1-5
CASSQVGWESNQPQHF
TGCGCCAGCAGCCAAGTAGGGTGGGAGAGCAATCAGCCCCAGCATTTT
>TRBV19|-|-|TRBJ2-6
CASSRVRTAVISGANVLTF
TGTGCCAGTAGTAGAGTGAGGACAGCCGTGATTTCTGGGGCCAACGTCCTGACTTTC
>TRBV9|-|-|TRBJ2-7
CASSVAVGPSYEQYF
TGTGCCAGCAGCGTAGCAGTGGGGCCCTCCTACGAGCAGTACTTC
>TRBV7-2|-|-|TRBJ2-7
CASSFLKLYEQYF
TGTGCCAGCAGCTTTTTAAAGCTTTACGAGCAGTACTTC
>TRBV11-2|-|once|TRBJ1-2
CASSPAPLTHKENNYGYTF
TGTGCCAGCAGCCCCGCCCCCCTAACGCATAAAGAGAATAACTATGGCTACACCTTC